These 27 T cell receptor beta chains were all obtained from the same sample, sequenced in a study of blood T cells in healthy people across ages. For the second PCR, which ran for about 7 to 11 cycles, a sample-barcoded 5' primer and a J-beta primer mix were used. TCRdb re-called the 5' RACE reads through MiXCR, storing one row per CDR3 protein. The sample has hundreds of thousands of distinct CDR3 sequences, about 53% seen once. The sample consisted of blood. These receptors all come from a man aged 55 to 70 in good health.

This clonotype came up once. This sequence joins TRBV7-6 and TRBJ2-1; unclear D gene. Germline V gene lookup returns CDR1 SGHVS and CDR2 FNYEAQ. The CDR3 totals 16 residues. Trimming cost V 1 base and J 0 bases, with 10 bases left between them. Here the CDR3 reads CASSLGAGTSYNEQFF. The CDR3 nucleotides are TGTGCCAGCAGCTTAGGAGCAGGCACCTCCTACAATGAGCAGTTCTTC. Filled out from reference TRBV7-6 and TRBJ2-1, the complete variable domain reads GAGVSQSPRYKVTKRGQDVALRCDPISGHVSLYWYRQALGQGPEFLTYFNYEAQQDKSGLPNDRFSAERPEGSISTLTIQRTEQRDSAMYRCASSLGAGTSYNEQFFGPGTRLTVL.

The CDR3 nucleotides are TGCAGTGCCCCGATCGCAACTAATGAAAAACTGTTTTTT. It encodes CSAPIATNEKLFF. The chain joins TRBV20-1 to TRBJ1-4; D is unresolved. This CDR3 is built from 13 residues. Deletions cut 6 bases from V and 0 bases from J, with 8 bases between. Per germline, CDR1 DFQATT and CDR2 SNEGSKA (reference sequence).

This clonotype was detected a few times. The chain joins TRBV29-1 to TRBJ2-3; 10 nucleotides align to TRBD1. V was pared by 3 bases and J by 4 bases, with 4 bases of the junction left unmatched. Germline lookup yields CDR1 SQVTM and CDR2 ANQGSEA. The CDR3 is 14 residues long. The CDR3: CSVDVTGGSDTQYF. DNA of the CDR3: TGCAGCGTTGATGTGACAGGGGGCTCAGATACGCAGTATTTT.

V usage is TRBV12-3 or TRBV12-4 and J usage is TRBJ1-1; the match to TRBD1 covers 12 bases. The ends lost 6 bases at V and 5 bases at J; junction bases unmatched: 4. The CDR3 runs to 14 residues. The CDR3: CASRGTGGRTEAFF. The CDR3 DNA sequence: TGTGCCAGCAGGGGGACAGGGGGCAGGACTGAAGCTTTCTTT.

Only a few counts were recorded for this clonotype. As DNA, the CDR3 is TGTGCCAGCAGTGGCCTTGGGGGCCTCCACTTT. Protein product: CASSGLGGLHF. The genes are TRBV12-3 or TRBV12-4 and TRBJ1-6, with D possibly being TRBD1 (5 bases). V shed 5 bases and J shed 15 bases, with 11 bases lying between them. The CDR3 contains 11 residues.

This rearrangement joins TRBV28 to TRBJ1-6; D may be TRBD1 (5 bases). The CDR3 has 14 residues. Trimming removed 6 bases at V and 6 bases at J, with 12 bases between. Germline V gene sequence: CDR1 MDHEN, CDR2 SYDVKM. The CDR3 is CASRDTGPNSPLHF. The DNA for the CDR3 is TGTGCCAGCAGGGATACAGGACCTAATTCACCCCTCCACTTT.

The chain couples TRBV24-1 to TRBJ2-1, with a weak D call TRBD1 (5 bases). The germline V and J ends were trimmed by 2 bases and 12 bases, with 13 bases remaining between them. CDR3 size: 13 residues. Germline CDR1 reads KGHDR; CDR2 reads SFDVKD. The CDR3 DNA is TGTGCCACCAGTGATTCAGGGTATGTTGGGCAGTTCTTC. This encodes CATSDSGYVGQFF.

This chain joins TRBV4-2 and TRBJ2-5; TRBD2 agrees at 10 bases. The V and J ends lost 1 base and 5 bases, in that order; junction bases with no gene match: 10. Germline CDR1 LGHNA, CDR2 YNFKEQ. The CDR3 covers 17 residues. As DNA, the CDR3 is TGTGCCAGCAGCCAAGGGACTAGCGGTCTTCTGGGGGAGACCCAGTACTTC. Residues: CASSQGTSGLLGETQYF.

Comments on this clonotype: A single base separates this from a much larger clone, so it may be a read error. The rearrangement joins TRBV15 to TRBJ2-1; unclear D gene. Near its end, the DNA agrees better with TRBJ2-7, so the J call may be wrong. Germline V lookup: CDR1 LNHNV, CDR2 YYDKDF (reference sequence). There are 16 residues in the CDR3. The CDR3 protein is CATSRVEFGSYNEQYF. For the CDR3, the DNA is TGTGCCACCAGCAGAGTTGAATTCGGCTCCTACAATGAGCAGTACTTC.

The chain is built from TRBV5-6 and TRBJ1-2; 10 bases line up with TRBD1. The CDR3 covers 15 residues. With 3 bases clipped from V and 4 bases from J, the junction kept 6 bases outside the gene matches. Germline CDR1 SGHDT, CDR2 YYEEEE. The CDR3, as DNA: TGTGCCAGCAGCTCGGGAGGGACAGGGGCCTATGGCTACACCTTC. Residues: CASSSGGTGAYGYTF.

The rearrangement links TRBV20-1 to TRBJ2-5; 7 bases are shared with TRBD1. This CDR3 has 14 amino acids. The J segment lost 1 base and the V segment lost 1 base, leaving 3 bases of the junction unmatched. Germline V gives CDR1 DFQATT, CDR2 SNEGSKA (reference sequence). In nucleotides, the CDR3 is TGCAGTGCTAGAGGTGGACAGGCCCAAGAGACCCAGTACTTC. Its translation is CSARGGQAQETQYF.

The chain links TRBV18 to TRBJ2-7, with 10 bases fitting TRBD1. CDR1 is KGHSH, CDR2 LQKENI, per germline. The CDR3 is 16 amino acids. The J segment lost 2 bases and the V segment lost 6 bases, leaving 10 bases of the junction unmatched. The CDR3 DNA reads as TGTGCCAGCTCCCCGAGCGGGGACAGGGGTACCTACGAGCAGTACTTC. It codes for CASSPSGDRGTYEQYF.

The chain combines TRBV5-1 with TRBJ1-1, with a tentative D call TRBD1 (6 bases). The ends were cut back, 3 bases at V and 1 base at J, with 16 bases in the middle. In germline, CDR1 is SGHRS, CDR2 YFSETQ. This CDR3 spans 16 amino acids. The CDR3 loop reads CASSSFSGGQNTEAFF. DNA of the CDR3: TGCGCCAGCAGCTCCTTCTCCGGGGGCCAGAACACTGAAGCTTTCTTT. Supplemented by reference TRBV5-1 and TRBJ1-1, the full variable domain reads KAGVTQTPRYLIKTRGQQVTLSCSPISGHRSVSWYQQTPGQGLQFLFEYFSETQRNKGNFPGRFSGRQFSNSRSEMNVSTLELGDSALYLCASSSFSGGQNTEAFFGQGTRLTVV.

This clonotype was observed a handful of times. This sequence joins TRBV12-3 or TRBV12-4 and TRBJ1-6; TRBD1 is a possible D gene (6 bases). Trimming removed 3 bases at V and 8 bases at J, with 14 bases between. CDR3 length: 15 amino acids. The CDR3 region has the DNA TGTGCCAGCAGTTTGGCCCAGGGGAGAGATTCACCCCTCCACTTT. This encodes CASSLAQGRDSPLHF.

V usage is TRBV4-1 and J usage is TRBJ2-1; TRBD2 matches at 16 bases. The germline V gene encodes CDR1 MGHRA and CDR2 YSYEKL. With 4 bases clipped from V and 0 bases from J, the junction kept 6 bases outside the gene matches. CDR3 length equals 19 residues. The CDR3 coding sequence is TGCGCCAGCAGCCGGGGACTAGCGGGGGGGCCGGTCTCCTACAATGAGCAGTTCTTC. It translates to CASSRGLAGGPVSYNEQFF.

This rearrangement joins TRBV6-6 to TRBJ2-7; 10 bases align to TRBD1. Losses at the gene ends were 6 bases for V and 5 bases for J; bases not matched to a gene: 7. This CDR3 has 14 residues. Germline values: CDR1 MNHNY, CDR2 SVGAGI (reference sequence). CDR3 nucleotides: TGTGCCAGCAGACAGACAGGGGGCTTCGACGAGCAGTACTTC. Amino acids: CASRQTGGFDEQYF.

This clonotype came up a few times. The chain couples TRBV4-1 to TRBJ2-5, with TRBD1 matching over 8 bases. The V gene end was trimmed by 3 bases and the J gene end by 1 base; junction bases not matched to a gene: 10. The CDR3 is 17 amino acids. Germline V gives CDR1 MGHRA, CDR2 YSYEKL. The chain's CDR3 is CASSHPGQGAFQETQYF. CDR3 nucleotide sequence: TGCGCCAGCAGCCACCCCGGGCAGGGGGCCTTCCAAGAGACCCAGTACTTC.

The CDR3 reads CSVEEGRETQYF. The CDR3 DNA reads TGCAGCGTTGAAGAGGGGAGAGAGACCCAGTACTTC. V gene TRBV29-1 combines with J gene TRBJ2-5, with D perhaps matching TRBD2 (5 bases). Germline loops: CDR1 SQVTM, CDR2 ANQGSEA. The CDR3 contains 12 residues. Trimming stripped 0 bases from V and 4 bases from J, with 6 bases between. Based on the CDR3 plus reference TRBV29-1 and TRBJ2-5, the full variable domain is SAVISQKPSRDICQRGTSLTIQCQVDSQVTMMFWYRQQPGQSLTLIATANQGSEATYESGFVIDKFPISRPNLTFSTLTVSNMSPEDSSIYLCSVEEGRETQYFGPGTRLLVL.

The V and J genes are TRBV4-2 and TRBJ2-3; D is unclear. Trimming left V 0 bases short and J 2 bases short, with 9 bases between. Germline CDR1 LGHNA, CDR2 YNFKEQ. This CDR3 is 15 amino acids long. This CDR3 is CASSQDRRTTDTQYF. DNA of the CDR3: TGTGCCAGCAGCCAAGATCGACGGACCACAGATACGCAGTATTTT.

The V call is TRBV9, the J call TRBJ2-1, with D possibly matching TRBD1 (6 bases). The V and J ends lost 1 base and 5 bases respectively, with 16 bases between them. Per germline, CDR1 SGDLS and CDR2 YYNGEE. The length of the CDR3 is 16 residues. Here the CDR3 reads CASSVTGTPNDNEQFF. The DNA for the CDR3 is TGTGCCAGCAGCGTAACCGGGACACCTAATGACAATGAGCAGTTCTTC. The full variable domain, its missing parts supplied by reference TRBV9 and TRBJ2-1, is DSGVTQTPKHLITATGQRVTLRCSPRSGDLSVYWYQQSLDQGLQFLIQYYNGEERAKGNILERFSAQQFPDLHSELNLSSLELGDSALYFCASSVTGTPNDNEQFFGPGTRLTVL.

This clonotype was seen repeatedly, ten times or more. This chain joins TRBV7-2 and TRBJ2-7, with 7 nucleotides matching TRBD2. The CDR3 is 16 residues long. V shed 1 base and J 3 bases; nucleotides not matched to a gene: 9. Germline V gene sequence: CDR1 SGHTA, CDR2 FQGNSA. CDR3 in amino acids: CASSLGGGLWFYEQYF. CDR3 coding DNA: TGTGCCAGCAGCTTAGGGGGAGGGCTTTGGTTCTACGAGCAGTACTTC.

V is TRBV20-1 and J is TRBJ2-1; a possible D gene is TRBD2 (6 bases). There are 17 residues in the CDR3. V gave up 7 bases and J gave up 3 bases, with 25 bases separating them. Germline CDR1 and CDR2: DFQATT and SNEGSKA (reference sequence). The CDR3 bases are TGCAGTGGGGACGTCGCCAAAGCGGGTGTCATCTACAATGAGCAGTTCTTC. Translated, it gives CSGDVAKAGVIYNEQFF.

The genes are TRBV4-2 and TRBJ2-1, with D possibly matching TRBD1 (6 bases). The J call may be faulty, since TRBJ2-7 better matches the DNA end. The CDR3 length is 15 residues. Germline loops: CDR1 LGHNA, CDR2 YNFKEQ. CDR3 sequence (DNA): TGTGCCAGCAGCCAAGATACGCAGGGGTCCTACGAGCAGTACTTC. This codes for CASSQDTQGSYEQYF.

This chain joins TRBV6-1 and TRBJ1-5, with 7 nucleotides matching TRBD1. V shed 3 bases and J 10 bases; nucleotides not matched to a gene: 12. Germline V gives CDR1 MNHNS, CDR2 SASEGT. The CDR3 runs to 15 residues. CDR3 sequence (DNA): TGTGCCAGCAGTGACTTTCCAGGGGGTCAAGATCCCCAGCATTTT. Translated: CASSDFPGGQDPQHF.

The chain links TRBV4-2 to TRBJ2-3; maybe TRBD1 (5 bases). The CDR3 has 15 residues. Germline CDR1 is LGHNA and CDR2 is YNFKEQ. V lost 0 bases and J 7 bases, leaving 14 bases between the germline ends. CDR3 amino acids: CASSQDVGPMNTQYF. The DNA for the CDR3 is TGTGCCAGCAGCCAAGATGTGGGGCCAATGAATACGCAGTATTTT.

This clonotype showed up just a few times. CDR3 loop: CASSYSGEGWQYF. The CDR3 nucleotides read TGTGCCAGCAGTTACTCCGGGGAAGGATGGCAGTACTTC. The chain employs TRBV6-6 and TRBJ2-5; D is possibly TRBD2 (5 bases). The CDR3 consists of 13 residues. CDR1 and CDR2 from the germline V gene are MNHNY and SVGAGI (reference sequence). Trimming took 0 bases from V and 11 from J, leaving 13 bases between them.

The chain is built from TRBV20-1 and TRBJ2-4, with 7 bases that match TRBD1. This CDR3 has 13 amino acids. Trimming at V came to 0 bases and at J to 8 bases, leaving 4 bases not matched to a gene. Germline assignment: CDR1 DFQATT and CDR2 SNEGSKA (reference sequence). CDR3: CSARDRGMYIQYF. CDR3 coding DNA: TGCAGTGCTAGAGACAGGGGGATGTACATTCAGTACTTC.